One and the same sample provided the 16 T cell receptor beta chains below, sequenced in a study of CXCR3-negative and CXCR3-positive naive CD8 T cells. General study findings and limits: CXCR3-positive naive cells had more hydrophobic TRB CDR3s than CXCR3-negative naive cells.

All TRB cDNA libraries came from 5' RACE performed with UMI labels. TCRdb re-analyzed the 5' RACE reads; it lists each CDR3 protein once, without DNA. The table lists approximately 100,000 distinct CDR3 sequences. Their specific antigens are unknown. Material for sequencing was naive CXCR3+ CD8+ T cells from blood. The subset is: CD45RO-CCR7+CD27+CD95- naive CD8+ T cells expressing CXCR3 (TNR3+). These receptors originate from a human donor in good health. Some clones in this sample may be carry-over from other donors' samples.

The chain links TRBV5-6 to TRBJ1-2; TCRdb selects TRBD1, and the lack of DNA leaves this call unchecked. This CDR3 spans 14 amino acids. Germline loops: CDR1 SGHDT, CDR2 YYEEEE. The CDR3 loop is CASSFRDRVDGYTF.

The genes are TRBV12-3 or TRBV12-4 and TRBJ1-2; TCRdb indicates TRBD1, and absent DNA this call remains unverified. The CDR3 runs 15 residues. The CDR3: CASSPRDRPNYGYTF.

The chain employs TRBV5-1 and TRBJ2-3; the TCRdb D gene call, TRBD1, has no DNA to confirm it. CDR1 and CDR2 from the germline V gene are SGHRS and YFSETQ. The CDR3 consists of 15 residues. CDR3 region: CASSPQDRHADTQYF.

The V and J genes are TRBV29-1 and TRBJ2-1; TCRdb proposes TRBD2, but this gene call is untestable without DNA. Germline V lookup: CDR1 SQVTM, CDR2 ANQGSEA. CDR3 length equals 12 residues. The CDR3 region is CSAGTNANEQFF.

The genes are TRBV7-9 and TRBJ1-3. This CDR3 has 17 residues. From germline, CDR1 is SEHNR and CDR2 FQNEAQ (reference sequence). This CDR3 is CASSLSAPSSSGNTIYF. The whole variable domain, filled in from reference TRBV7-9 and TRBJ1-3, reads DTGVSQNPRHKITKRGQNVTFRCDPISEHNRLYWYRQTLGQGPEFLTYFQNEAQLEKSRLLSDRFSAERPKGSFSTLEIQRTEQGDSAMYLCASSLSAPSSSGNTIYFGEGSWLTVV.

The CDR3 sequence is CASSLGARSLGYNEQFF. The chain links TRBV5-1 to TRBJ2-1; TCRdb gives TRBD2 as the D gene, but with no DNA this cannot be confirmed. The CDR3 spans 17 residues. Germline V gives CDR1 SGHRS, CDR2 YFSETQ.

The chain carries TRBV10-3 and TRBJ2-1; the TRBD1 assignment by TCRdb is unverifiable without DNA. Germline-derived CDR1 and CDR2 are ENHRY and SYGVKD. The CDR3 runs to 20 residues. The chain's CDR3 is CAISESRDRDPLSSYNEQFF.

CDR3: CASSLAVGHEETQYF. The V call is TRBV13, the J call TRBJ2-5; TCRdb's D call, TRBD1, is unchecked because there is no DNA. This CDR3 is built from 15 residues. Germline CDR1 reads PRHDT; CDR2 reads FYEKMQ (reference sequence).

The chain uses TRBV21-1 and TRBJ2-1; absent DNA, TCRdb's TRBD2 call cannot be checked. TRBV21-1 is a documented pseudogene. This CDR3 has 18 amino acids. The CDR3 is CASSNPLSLAGVYDEQFF.

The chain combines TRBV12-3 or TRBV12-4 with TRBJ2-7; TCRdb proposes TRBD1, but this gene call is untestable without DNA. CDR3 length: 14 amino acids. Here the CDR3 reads CASSLQGASYEQYF.

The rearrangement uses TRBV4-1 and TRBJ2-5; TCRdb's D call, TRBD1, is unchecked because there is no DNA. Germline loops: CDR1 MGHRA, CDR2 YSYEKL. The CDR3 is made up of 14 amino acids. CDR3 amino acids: CASSQALGGETQYF.

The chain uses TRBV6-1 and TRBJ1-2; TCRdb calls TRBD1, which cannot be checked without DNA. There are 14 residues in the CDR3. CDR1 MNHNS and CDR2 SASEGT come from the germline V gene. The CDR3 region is CASSEVGAPYGYTF.

The CDR3 is CASSVGASASYEQYF. The chain uses TRBV9 and TRBJ2-7; without DNA, the TCRdb call of TRBD2 cannot be checked. CDR3 length: 15 amino acids. Germline CDR1 and CDR2: SGDLS and YYNGEE.

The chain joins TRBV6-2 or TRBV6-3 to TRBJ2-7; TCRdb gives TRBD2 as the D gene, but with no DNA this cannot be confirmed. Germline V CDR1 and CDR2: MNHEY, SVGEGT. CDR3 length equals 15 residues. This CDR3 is CASSQGLAGRPEQYF.

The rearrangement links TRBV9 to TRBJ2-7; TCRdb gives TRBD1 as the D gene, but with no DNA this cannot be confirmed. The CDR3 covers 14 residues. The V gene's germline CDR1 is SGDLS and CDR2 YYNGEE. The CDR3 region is CASSAGQGNYEQYF.

This CDR3 is CASSLVRWAYEQYF. The chain is built from TRBV28 and TRBJ2-7. The CDR3 extends over 14 amino acids. Germline V CDR1 and CDR2: MDHEN, SYDVKM.